The T cell receptor beta chain under discussion was sequenced for a study of T cells in Graves' hyperthyroidism and ophthalmopathy. The investigators amplified TCR beta CDR3 regions from RNA transcripts. In the first-round RT-PCR of the TCR CDR3, the HTBI primer set was used. TCRdb re-analysed the multiplex PCR reads in MiXCR, keeping a single row per CDR3 protein. The sample has fewer than 400,000 distinct CDR3 sequences; over 12% are singletons. Trimming took 2 bases from V and 4 from J; bases not matched to a gene: 9. Looked up from germline, CDR1 is SGHRS and CDR2 is YFSETQ. This CDR3 region has 17 residues. Many counts were recorded for this clonotype. Its antigen is as yet unknown. Study results and caveats: The authors' 13 V-J model separated ophthalmopathy from stable hyperthyroidism. Among clonotypes expanded in thyroid above 0.001, most were also found in blood.

Thyroid ultrasound, orbital computed tomography, clinical symptoms, and serum thyroxine and TRAb underpinned diagnoses. Input material: blood. This chain joins TRBV5-1 and TRBJ2-2; 9 bases are a match to TRBD1. The TCR sequence derives from a man between 50 and 59 years old with Graves' ophthalmopathy. The CDR3 bases are TGCGCCAGCAGCTTCCCCCGGGACAGGGCCGGCACCGGGGAGCTGTTTTTT. Its translation: CASSFPRDRAGTGELFF.